A selection of T cell receptor beta chains follows, all from one sample in a study of OX40 agonist ivuxolimab in advanced cancers. Some clones are missing from TCRdb's copy, which holds only in-frame ones; the method was immunoSEQ multiplex PCR. The repertoire holds 100,000 to 120,000 clones, with roughly nine tenths as singletons. The material sequenced was CD4+ or CD8+ T cells sorted from blood, taken in a trial of the OX40 agonist ivuxolimab. The receptors derive from an adult with an advanced solid tumor such as melanoma, head and neck, liver or kidney cancer. Both conserved end residues are part of each CDR3. D genes are given only for firm matches. A row's size may be missing; if present it is once, few, many or a size class.

v_gene	d_gene	abundance	j_gene	CDR3aa	CDR3nt
TRBV11-1	NA	NA	TRBJ2-2	CASSQNTGELFF	TGTGCCAGCAGTCAAAACACCGGGGAGCTGTTTTTT
TRBV7-2	NA	NA	TRBJ2-2	CASSLVGDTGELFF	TGTGCCAGCAGCTTAGTGGGAGACACCGGGGAGCTGTTTTTT
TRBV18	NA	once	TRBJ2-5	CASSPRFQGNQETQYF	TGTGCCAGCTCACCACGGTTCCAGGGGAACCAAGAGACCCAGTACTTC
TRBV28	NA	NA	TRBJ2-7	CASRLGAGSYEQYF	TGTGCCAGCAGATTGGGGGCAGGCTCCTACGAGCAGTACTTC
TRBV27	NA	NA	TRBJ2-2	CASSLPRHTGELFF	TGTGCCAGCAGTTTACCCCGTCACACCGGGGAGCTGTTTTTT
TRBV6-4	TRBD1	NA	TRBJ2-1	CASSEQGAREQFF	TGTGCCAGCAGTGAGCAGGGGGCGCGTGAGCAGTTCTTC
TRBV5-4	TRBD1	NA	TRBJ2-3	CASSLGTGGTDTQYF	TGTGCCAGCAGCTTGGGGACAGGGGGCACAGATACGCAGTATTTT
TRBV7-9	NA	NA	TRBJ2-1	CASSRDGYEQFF	TGTGCCAGCAGCCGCGATGGCTATGAGCAGTTCTTC
TRBV5-1	TRBD1	NA	TRBJ1-5	CASSLQGLGTDQPQHF	TGCGCCAGCAGCTTGCAGGGGCTCGGGACAGATCAGCCCCAGCATTTT
TRBV7-9	NA	NA	TRBJ2-2	CASSLSEGGAAGELFF	TGTGCCAGCAGCTTGAGCGAAGGGGGGGCGGCCGGGGAGCTGTTTTTT
TRBV18	NA	NA	TRBJ1-2	CASPPPLAGANYGYTF	TGTGCCAGCCCACCACCCCTGGCAGGAGCTAACTATGGCTACACCTTC
TRBV5-6	NA	NA	TRBJ2-1	CASSLVQGGEQFF	TGTGCCAGCAGCTTGGTCCAGGGGGGCGAGCAGTTCTTC
TRBV30	TRBD1	NA	TRBJ2-3	CAWTTGTGGSITDTQYF	TGTGCCTGGACCACCGGGACAGGGGGAAGTATAACAGATACGCAGTATTTT
TRBV5-8	NA	once	TRBJ1-5	CASSEGTTSRSNQPQHF	TGTGCCAGCAGCGAAGGGACCACGTCTAGAAGCAATCAGCCCCAGCATTTT
TRBV6-1	NA	NA	TRBJ1-3	CASRGEFSGNTIYF	TGTGCCAGCAGAGGGGAGTTCAGTGGAAACACCATATATTTT
TRBV19	TRBD1	NA	TRBJ1-1	CASRTRTGGPSTEAFF	TGTGCCAGTAGGACTCGGACAGGGGGCCCGAGCACTGAAGCTTTCTTT
TRBV2	NA	NA	TRBJ2-7	CASSDYEQYF	TGTGCCAGCAGTGACTACGAGCAGTACTTC
TRBV11-3	NA	NA	TRBJ2-5	CASSSPYFGLETQYF	TGTGCCAGCAGTTCGCCCTACTTTGGGTTGGAGACCCAGTACTTC
TRBV30	NA	NA	TRBJ1-1	CACLTKQGRAFRNTEAFF	TGTGCCTGCCTCACTAAACAGGGTAGGGCGTTTCGGAACACTGAAGCTTTCTTT
TRBV5-1	TRBD2	NA	TRBJ2-1	CASSVGLAGYNEQFF	TGCGCCAGCAGCGTAGGACTAGCGGGTTACAATGAGCAGTTCTTC
TRBV11-1	TRBD1	NA	TRBJ1-1	CASSQGTAKDTEAFF	TGTGCCAGCAGCCAGGGGACAGCCAAAGACACTGAAGCTTTCTTT
TRBV29-1	NA	NA	TRBJ2-7	CSVGEGSYEQYF	TGCAGCGTTGGAGAGGGCTCCTACGAGCAGTACTTC
TRBV18	TRBD2	NA	TRBJ2-2	CASSLYLAGEGAGELFF	TGTGCCAGCTCACTCTATCTAGCGGGAGAAGGCGCCGGGGAGCTGTTTTTT
TRBV6-5	NA	NA	TRBJ1-5	CASSYFANQPQHF	TGTGCCAGCAGTTATTTTGCCAATCAGCCCCAGCATTTT
TRBV19	NA	NA	TRBJ2-7	CASSTLGGSEQYF	TGTGCCAGTAGTACCCTAGGGGGTTCCGAGCAGTACTTC
TRBV7-9	NA	NA	TRBJ1-5	CASSRINQPQHF	TGTGCCAGCAGCCGGATCAATCAGCCCCAGCATTTT
TRBV6-5	NA	NA	TRBJ1-2	CASRRIQANYGYTF	TGTGCCAGCAGACGAATACAAGCTAACTATGGCTACACCTTC
TRBV5-8	NA	NA	TRBJ1-2	CASSVPGGDYGYTF	TGTGCCAGCAGCGTCCCCGGGGGGGACTATGGCTACACCTTC
TRBV29-1	NA	NA	TRBJ2-2	CSVEAPGAGELFF	TGCAGCGTTGAAGCCCCAGGGGCCGGGGAGCTGTTTTTT
TRBV4-2	NA	NA	TRBJ1-2	CASSQEGRGTF	TGTGCCAGCAGCCAAGAGGGCAGAGGTACCTTC
TRBV6-5	NA	NA	TRBJ2-5	CASSPRGGTEETQYF	TGTGCCAGCTCCCCTCGGGGCGGGACGGAGGAGACCCAGTACTTC
TRBV6-1	NA	NA	TRBJ2-1	CASRGRYNEQFF	TGTGCCAGCAGGGGTCGATACAATGAGCAGTTCTTC
TRBV6-1	TRBD2	once	TRBJ2-6	CASSKGTSGVIISANVLTF	TGTGCCAGCAGTAAAGGGACTAGCGGGGTTATAATATCGGCCAACGTCCTGACTTTC
TRBV6-5	NA	NA	TRBJ2-1	CASSYSAAYGYNEQFF	TGTGCCAGCAGTTACTCCGCAGCGTACGGATACAATGAGCAGTTCTTC
TRBV5-4	TRBD2	NA	TRBJ2-3	CASSFGFRSSGIAGDTQYF	TGTGCCAGCAGCTTCGGTTTTCGCTCTAGCGGGATCGCTGGAGATACGCAGTATTTT
TRBV28	NA	NA	TRBJ2-7	CASSRPGTISYEQYF	TGTGCCAGCAGCCGTCCCGGGACCATTTCCTACGAGCAGTACTTC
TRBV4-1	NA	NA	TRBJ2-1	CASSLSDLNYYNEQFF	TGCGCCAGCAGCCTCTCCGACTTGAACTATTACAATGAGCAGTTCTTC
TRBV27	NA	NA	TRBJ2-3	CASSPDGRFEDTQYF	TGTGCCAGCAGTCCCGACGGCCGATTCGAAGATACGCAGTATTTT
TRBV2	TRBD1	NA	TRBJ2-2	CASTQATGYDTGELFF	TGTGCCAGCACCCAGGCGACAGGGTATGACACCGGGGAGCTGTTTTTT
TRBV7-2	NA	NA	TRBJ2-7	CASSVLQGSQYF	TGTGCCAGCAGCGTCTTACAGGGTTCGCAGTACTTC
TRBV7-2	NA	NA	TRBJ2-7	CASSRGGTGSSGEQYF	TGTGCCAGCAGCCGCGGGGGGACAGGGTCTTCGGGCGAGCAGTACTTC
TRBV11-3	TRBD2	NA	TRBJ2-2	CASSLASGGDGELFF	TGTGCCAGCAGCTTAGCGTCGGGGGGTGACGGGGAGCTGTTTTTT
TRBV5-4	NA	NA	TRBJ2-1	CASSPSQPSYNEQFF	TGTGCCAGCAGCCCGAGCCAACCCTCCTACAATGAGCAGTTCTTC
TRBV5-1	NA	NA	TRBJ2-2	CASRGGTNTGELFF	TGCGCCAGCAGGGGCGGGACAAACACCGGGGAGCTGTTTTTT
TRBV28	TRBD2	NA	TRBJ2-1	CASREAGDQYNEQFF	TGTGCCAGCAGGGAAGCGGGAGATCAATACAATGAGCAGTTCTTC
TRBV5-4	NA	NA	TRBJ1-1	CAASEINTEAFF	TGTGCCGCTTCGGAGATAAACACTGAAGCTTTCTTT
TRBV7-3	TRBD2	NA	TRBJ2-7	CASIMGRHGTSGYEQYF	TGTGCCAGCATCATGGGACGGCACGGGACTAGCGGATACGAGCAGTACTTC
TRBV9	NA	NA	TRBJ2-7	CASAKGGISYEQYF	TGTGCCAGCGCCAAAGGGGGGATCTCCTACGAGCAGTACTTC
TRBV7-6	NA	NA	TRBJ1-2	CASSLGGRNDLGYTF	TGTGCCAGCAGCTTAGGCGGGCGGAACGACCTAGGCTACACCTTC
TRBV19	NA	NA	TRBJ2-4	CASKSSTEPLNIQYF	TGTGCCAGTAAATCCAGCACGGAACCCCTAAACATTCAGTACTTC